This T cell receptor beta chain was sequenced in a study of blood T cell repertoires in COVID-19. Overall study: The study drew acute and convalescent COVID-19 samples from the United States, Italy and Spain. Nucleic acid was either cDNA or gDNA, and it came from T cells, B-cell-depleted T cells, or PBMCs.

V lost 5 bases, J lost 6 bases, and 11 bases lay in between. The CDR3 loop spans 13 amino acids. Looked up from germline, CDR1 is LNHDA and CDR2 is SQIVND (reference sequence). In the authors' workflow: Using reference gene primer amplification, nucleated cell counts were estimated. Only in-frame clones appear in the TCRdb table, and some are missing; sequencing was by immunoSEQ multiplex PCR. That table gives V, J and clone size, and the DNA gave D and trimming. This sample has over 110,000 clones, with 65% to 85% found just once. This clone was detected once. The source material was peripheral blood. This chain connects TRBV19 to TRBJ1-5; weak D call: TRBD1 (6 bases). This receptor was obtained from a woman aged 60-75 years with acute or convalescent COVID-19. CDR3 loop: CASSRQVGQPQHF. The CDR3 DNA is TGTGCCAGTAGTCGACAGGTAGGTCAGCCCCAGCATTTT.